This TCR beta chain is drawn from a study of blood T cell repertoires in COVID-19. The wider study: Samples representing acute and convalescent COVID-19 were sourced from the United States, Italy and Spain.

CDR3 length: 14 residues. Germline V gives CDR1 SGHTA, CDR2 FQGNSA. Trimming stripped 5 bases from V and 7 bases from J, with 16 bases between. As handled by the study authors: Estimates of nucleated cell counts were drawn from the amplification of reference gene primers. The table came from immunoSEQ multiplex PCR; TCRdb's copy has only in-frame clones and leaves some out. Clonal size and the V and J genes are those of that table, whereas D and trimming came from the DNA. The sample has 180,000 or so clones, more than 75% seen once; the top ten hold roughly 18%. Enrolled during active infection, Seattle patients were then followed longitudinally.

V and J are TRBV7-2 and TRBJ2-3; tentative D call: TRBD1 (6 bases). Sequenced sample: peripheral blood. The receptor's source is a person aged 70 to 79 with COVID-19, enrolled during active disease. In DNA form, the CDR3 reads TGTGCCAGCAGCCCATACAGGGACGGGAATACGCAGTATTTT. Its translation is CASSPYRDGNTQYF.